A single T cell receptor (beta chain) is shown here with its context. The sample belongs to a study of beta chain features in type 1 diabetes. The ends lost 4 bases at V and 4 bases at J; junction bases unmatched: 3. CDR3 size: 13 residues. Germline V lookup: CDR1 SGDLS, CDR2 YYNGEE. Expressed TCRB transcripts were sequenced because the isolated RNA had all been reverse transcribed beforehand. Clones were read by immunoSEQ multiplex PCR, and TCRdb kept only the in-frame ones, dropping some. This sample has about 250,000 clones; roughly 15% occur once, and the top ten carry around 0.026%. This clonotype originated in a woman in her 40s in good health. Sequencing used naive CD4+ T cells from blood. V is TRBV9 and J is TRBJ1-1; TRBD1 aligns across 8 bases. The CDR3 sequence: CASSNTGGTEAFF. Written as DNA, the CDR3 is TGTGCCAGCAGCAATACAGGGGGCACTGAAGCTTTCTTT.